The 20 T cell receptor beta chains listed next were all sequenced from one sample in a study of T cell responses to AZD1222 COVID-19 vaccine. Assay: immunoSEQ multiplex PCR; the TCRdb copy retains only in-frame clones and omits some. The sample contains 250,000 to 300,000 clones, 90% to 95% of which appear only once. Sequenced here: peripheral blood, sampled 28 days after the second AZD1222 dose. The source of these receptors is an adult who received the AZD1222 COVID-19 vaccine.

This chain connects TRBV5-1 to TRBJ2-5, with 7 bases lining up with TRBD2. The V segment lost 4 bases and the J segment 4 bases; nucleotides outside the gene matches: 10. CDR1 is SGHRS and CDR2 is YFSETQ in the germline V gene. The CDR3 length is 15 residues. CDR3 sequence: CASSPPPASGETQYF. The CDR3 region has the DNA TGCGCCAGCAGCCCCCCCCCGGCTAGCGGAGAGACCCAGTACTTC. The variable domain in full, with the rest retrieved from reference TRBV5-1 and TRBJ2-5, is KAGVTQTPRYLIKTRGQQVTLSCSPISGHRSVSWYQQTPGQGLQFLFEYFSETQRNKGNFPGRFSGRQFSNSRSEMNVSTLELGDSALYLCASSPPPASGETQYFGPGTRLLVL.

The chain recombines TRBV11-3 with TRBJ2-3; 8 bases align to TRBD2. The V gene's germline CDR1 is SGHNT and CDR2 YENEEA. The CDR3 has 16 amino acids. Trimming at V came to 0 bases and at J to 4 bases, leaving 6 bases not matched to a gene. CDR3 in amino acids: CASSLEWRGVPDTQYF. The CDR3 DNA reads TGTGCCAGCAGCTTAGAGTGGCGGGGGGTCCCAGATACGCAGTATTTT.

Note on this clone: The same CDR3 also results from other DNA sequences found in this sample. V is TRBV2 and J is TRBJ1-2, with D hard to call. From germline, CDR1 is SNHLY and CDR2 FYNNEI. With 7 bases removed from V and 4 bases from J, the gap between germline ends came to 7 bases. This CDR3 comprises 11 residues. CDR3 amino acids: CASTRIYGYTF. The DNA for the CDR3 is TGTGCCAGCACTCGAATCTATGGCTACACCTTC.

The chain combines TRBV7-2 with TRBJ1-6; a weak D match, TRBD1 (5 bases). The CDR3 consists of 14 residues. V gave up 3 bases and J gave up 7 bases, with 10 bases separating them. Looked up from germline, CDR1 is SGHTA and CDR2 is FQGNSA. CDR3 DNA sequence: TGTGCCAGCAGCTTGGACACATTAAATTCACCCCTCCACTTT. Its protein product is CASSLDTLNSPLHF. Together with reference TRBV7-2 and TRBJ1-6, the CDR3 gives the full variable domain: GAGVSQSPSNKVTEKGKDVELRCDPISGHTALYWYRQSLGQGLEFLIYFQGNSAPDKSGLPSDRFSAERTGGSVSTLTIQRTQQEDSAVYLCASSLDTLNSPLHFGNGTRLTVT.

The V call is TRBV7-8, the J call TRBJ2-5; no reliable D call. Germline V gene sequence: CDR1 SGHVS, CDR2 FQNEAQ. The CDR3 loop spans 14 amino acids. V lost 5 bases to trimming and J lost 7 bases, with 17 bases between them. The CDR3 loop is CASSPRTDRGTQYF. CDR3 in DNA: TGTGCCAGCAGCCCCCGGACGGACCGAGGGACCCAGTACTTC.

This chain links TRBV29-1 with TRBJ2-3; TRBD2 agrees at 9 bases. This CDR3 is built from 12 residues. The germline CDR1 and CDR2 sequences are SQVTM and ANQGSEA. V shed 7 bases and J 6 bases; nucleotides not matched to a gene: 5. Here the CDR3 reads CSGDAGGDTQYF. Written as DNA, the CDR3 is TGCAGCGGGGATGCGGGGGGGGATACGCAGTATTTT.

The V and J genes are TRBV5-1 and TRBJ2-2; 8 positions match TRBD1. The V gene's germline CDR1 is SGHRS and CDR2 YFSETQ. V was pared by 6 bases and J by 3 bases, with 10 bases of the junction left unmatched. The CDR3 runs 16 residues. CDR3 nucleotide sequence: TGCGCCAGCAAACTCGCCCCACAGGGGGACACCGGGGAGCTGTTTTTT. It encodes CASKLAPQGDTGELFF.

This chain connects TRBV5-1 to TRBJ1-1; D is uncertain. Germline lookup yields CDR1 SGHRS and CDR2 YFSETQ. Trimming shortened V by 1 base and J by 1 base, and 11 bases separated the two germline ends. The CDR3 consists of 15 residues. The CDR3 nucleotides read TGCGCCAGCAGCTTGATCCAGGCGGGGAACACTGAAGCTTTCTTT. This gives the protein CASSLIQAGNTEAFF.

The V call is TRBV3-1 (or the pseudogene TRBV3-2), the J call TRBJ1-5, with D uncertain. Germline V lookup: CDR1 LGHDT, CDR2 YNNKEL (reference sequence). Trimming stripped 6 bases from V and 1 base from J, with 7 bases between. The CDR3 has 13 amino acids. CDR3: CASSDLSNQPQHF. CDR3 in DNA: TGTGCCAGCAGTGATCTGAGCAATCAGCCCCAGCATTTT.

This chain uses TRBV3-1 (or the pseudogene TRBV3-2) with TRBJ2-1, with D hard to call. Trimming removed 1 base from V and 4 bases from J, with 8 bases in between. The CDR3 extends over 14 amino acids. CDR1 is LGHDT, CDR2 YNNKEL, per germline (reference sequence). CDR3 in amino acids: CASSQASTYNEQFF. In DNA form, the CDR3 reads TGTGCCAGCAGCCAAGCATCCACTTACAATGAGCAGTTCTTC.

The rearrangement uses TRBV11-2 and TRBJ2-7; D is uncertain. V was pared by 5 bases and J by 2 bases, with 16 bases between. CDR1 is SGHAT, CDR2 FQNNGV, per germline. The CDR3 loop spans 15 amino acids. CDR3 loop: CASSLDGGSPYEQYF. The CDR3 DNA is TGTGCCAGCAGCCTCGACGGCGGTTCCCCCTACGAGCAGTACTTC.

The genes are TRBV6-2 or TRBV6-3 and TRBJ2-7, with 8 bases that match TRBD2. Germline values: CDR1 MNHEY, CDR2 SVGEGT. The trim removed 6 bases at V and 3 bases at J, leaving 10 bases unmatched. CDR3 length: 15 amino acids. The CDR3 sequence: CASSRLAGPGYEQYF. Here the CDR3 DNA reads TGTGCCAGCAGCCGCCTAGCGGGTCCGGGCTACGAGCAGTACTTC.

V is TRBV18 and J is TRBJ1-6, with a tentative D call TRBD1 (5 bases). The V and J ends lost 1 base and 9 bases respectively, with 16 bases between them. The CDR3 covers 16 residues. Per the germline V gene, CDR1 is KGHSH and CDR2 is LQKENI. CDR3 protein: CASSPQGNGIGSPLHF. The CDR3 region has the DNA TGTGCCAGCTCACCACAGGGGAACGGTATTGGTTCACCCCTCCACTTT.

CDR3 sequence: CASSEGTPEIANTGELFF. The CDR3, as DNA: TGCGCCAGCAGTGAAGGGACACCCGAAATCGCGAACACCGGGGAGCTGTTTTTT. The chain links TRBV10-2 to TRBJ2-2, with D possibly matching TRBD1 (6 bases). The germline V gene encodes CDR1 WSHSY and CDR2 SAAADI. This CDR3 contains 18 residues. The V gene lost 3 bases and the J gene lost 0 bases, with 17 bases spanning the gap.

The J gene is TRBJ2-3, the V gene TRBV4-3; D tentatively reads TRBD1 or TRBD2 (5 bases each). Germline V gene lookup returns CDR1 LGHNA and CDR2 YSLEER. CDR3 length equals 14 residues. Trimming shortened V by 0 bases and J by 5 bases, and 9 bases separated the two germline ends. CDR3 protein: CASSQDTGGDTQYF. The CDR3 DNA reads TGCGCCAGCAGCCAAGACACAGGAGGAGATACGCAGTATTTT.

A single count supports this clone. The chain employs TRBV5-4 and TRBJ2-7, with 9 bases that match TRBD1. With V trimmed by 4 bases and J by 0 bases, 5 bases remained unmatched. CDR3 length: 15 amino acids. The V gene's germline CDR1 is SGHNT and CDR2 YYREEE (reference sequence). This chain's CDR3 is CASSEGQGSSYEQYF. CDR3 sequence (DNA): TGTGCCAGCAGCGAGGGACAGGGCAGCTCCTACGAGCAGTACTTC.

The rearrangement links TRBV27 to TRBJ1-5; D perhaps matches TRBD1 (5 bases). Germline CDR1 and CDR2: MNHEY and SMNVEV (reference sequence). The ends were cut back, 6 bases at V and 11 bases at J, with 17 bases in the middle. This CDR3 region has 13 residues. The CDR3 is CASSIGTLGAQHF. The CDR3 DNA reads TGTGCCAGCAGCATCGGGACGCTTGGGGCCCAGCATTTT.

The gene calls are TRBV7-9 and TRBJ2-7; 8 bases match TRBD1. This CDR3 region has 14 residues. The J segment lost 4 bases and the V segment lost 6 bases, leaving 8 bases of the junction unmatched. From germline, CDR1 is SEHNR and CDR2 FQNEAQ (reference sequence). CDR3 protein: CASSDRGAVYEQYF. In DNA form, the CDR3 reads TGTGCCAGCAGTGACAGGGGCGCGGTGTACGAGCAGTACTTC.

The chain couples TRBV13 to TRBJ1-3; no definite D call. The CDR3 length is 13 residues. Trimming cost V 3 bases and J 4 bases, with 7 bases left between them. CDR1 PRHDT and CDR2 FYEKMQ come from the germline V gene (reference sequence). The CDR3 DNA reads TGTGCCAGCAGCTTGAATGCCGGAAACACCATATATTTT. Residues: CASSLNAGNTIYF.

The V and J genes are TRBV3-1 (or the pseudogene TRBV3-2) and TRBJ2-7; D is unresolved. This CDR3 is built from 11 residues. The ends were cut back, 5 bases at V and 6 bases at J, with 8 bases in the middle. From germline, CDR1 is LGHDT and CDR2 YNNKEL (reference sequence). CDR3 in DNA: TGTGCCAGCAGCTCTGTGTTCGAGCAGTACTTC. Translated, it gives CASSSVFEQYF.